This TCR beta chain was captured by sequencing in a study of CD8+ T cells in alopecia areata (dated by TCRdb to between 2017 and 2018). Background on the whole study: Treated patients were enrolled in an open-label pilot trial of oral tofacitinib at 5 to 10 mg twice daily for moderate-to-severe alopecia areata. For the treated patients, the SALT score, which quantifies what percentage of scalp surface area is affected, served as the measure of disease severity. Biopsies were taken from tofacitinib-treated patients at baseline and again at 4 and 24 weeks into treatment, and several of those patients also had a later scalp biopsy. immunoSEQ multiplex PCR using 35 Vbeta forward primers and 13 Jbeta reverse primers was used to amplify TCRbeta CDR3 regions. In both human patients and the C3H/HeJ mouse model, the study applied high-throughput TCRbeta sequencing to look at T cell clonal expansion in alopecia areata. Clonality in the scalp was compared among normal scalp (n=4), patchy alopecia areata scalp (n=8), and alopecia totalis/universalis scalp (n=8). The RNA source kit depended on sample type: the PAXgene miRNA kit for fixed scalp, the miRNeasy kit for PBMCs, and the RNeasy kit for mouse skin. Tofacitinib was administered for 6 to 18 months, and 6 months of follow-up off drug were then conducted to assess delayed response and recurrence. In humans, TCRbeta sequencing was performed on scalp tissue and on sorted CD4+ and CD8+ peripheral blood T cells from healthy controls and from patients with patchy or totalis/universalis alopecia areata.

Overall results and qualifications from the work: Many expanded lesional clones persisted in scalp and blood during tofacitinib treatment, which may partly explain relapse after stopping treatment. The treated cohort was small, with a single nonresponder, so links between baseline CD8+ expansion and response need larger studies. TCR sequences shared between patients were less clear than in mice, possibly partly because of HLA diversity in the patient population. Tofacitinib significantly lowered scalp clonality and the number of expanded CD8+ clones among the top 100 scalp clones. Unlike mouse skin, where gammadelta T cells dominate, normal human skin contains resident alphabeta T cells that get sequenced too, which complicates analysis of the scalp TCR repertoire. Lesional scalp, especially in alopecia totalis/universalis, showed higher clonality and more expanded CD8+ clones than normal scalp, suggesting antigenic drive.

With regard to this clone: What antigen it recognizes has not been identified. No quality values exist for individual bases; no much larger clone is one base distant.

Via the germline V gene, CDR1 is KGHSH and CDR2 LQKENI. Taken from cysteine to phenylalanine, the CDR3 has 13 residues. Only CDR3 DNA remains: 39 bases, in frame from the first base. The germline ends are 7 bases apart after V is trimmed by 3 bases and J by 3 bases. Libraries were built with the immunoSEQ multiplex PCR assay. To provide template for TCR sequencing, every sample had RNA extracted and reverse transcribed into cDNA. First-strand cDNA was synthesized with SuperScript III using a 2:1 mix of oligo-dT and random hexamers. Amplification bias was assessed with a synthetic immune receptor repertoire, and residual bias was removed computationally. Turning to the authors' computational methods: Raw reads were preprocessed to remove errors, and CDR3 was defined by IMGT conventions from the conserved cysteine to phenylalanine. Clonality was computed by normalizing Shannon entropy by log2 of the number of productive unique TCRs and subtracting the result from 1. Whether scalp clones were CD4 or CD8 was inferred by matching scalp TCRbeta sequences against CD4 and CD8 repertoires sorted from blood. The table comes from immuneACCESS by way of TCRdb, which keeps in-frame sequences with V and J called. Part of the clones is missing from these tables; in studies checked, under half for an unresolved V gene and the rest for unknown reasons. V, J and clone size reflect that table, while D and trimming were determined from the DNA. The sample table holds under 250,000 clones, of which about 50% were seen once. About 1.4% of the sample rests with the top ten.

According to the study, the label for this sample's time point signals: 4 weeks on oral tofacitinib. The sample's treatment or condition label, in plain terms: oral pan-JAK inhibitor, 5-10 mg twice daily. Lesional scalp punch biopsies and peripheral blood were obtained from alopecia areata patients. PBMCs were separated by density centrifugation and stained for CD3, CD4 and CD8, after which CD4+ and CD8+ T cells were sorted on a FACSAria. The clonotype comes from a human donor with alopecia areata. The sequences come from CD4+ T cells sorted from blood, collected at week 4, from a patient treated with tofacitinib. The chain couples TRBV18 to TRBJ2-3; the D gene remains uncertain. The DNA sequence is given as TGTGCCAGCTCACCCCCTATGACAGATACGCAGTATTTT. This sequence encodes CASSPPMTDTQYF.